The entry that follows covers one T cell receptor (beta chain) sequence. Its antigen is unidentified. The germline V gene encodes CDR1 MDHEN and CDR2 SYDVKM. V lost 5 bases to trimming and J lost 2 bases; unmatched junction nucleotides: 4. The CDR3 contains 14 residues. The validation cohort, a group of more than 100 subjects, included the donors and was separate from the roughly 700-subject first cohort. These data come from a study of cytomegalovirus exposure and HLA in healthy donors. Findings and caveats of the study: In vitro assays verified that three CMV-associated chains recognized CMV antigens specifically.

The protocol was immunoSEQ multiplex PCR, while the TCRdb copy is restricted to in-frame clones and leaves out a portion. The sample lists hundreds of thousands of clones; roughly 87% were seen once. Sequenced sample: PBMCs. The clonotype comes from a man younger than 35 in good health and CMV-seropositive. This rearrangement joins TRBV28 to TRBJ2-7; 9 positions agree with TRBD1. For the CDR3, the DNA is TGTGCCAGCAGTCCGAGGACAGGGGCCTACGAGCAGTACTTC. This sequence encodes CASSPRTGAYEQYF.